This T cell receptor beta chain was profiled in a study of metastatic and nonmetastatic thyroid tumors. In the study overall: Where malignant and benign thyroid patients were concerned, repertoires were compared across blood and tumor or nodule tissue. Notes on the study in general: Relative to benign nodules, malignant thyroid tumors were reportedly characterized by significantly elevated TCR beta diversity in blood and tumor.

Per the authors' pipeline: CDR3 differences across clinicopathological groups were used to build a distant-metastasis classifier for papillary thyroid cancer. TCRdb called clones again from the PCR reads with MiXCR. The V and J calls were not made by the authors but by TCRdb's processing. The table lists around 70,000 clones, less than 20% of them singletons, with 13% in the top ten. Each patient came to thyroid surgery without any prior treatment (of any kind). This clone was detected ten times or more. Its target is not known. V lost 6 bases and J lost 6; bases outside the gene matches: 8. CDR1 is MNHNS, CDR2 SASEGT, per germline. This CDR3 contains 14 residues.

The chain is built from TRBV6-1 and TRBJ2-7; 10 bases agree with TRBD1. The sequence was obtained from a female donor with papillary thyroid cancer or a benign thyroid nodule (not recorded which). Some clones in this sample may be carry-over from other donors' samples. The material sequenced was blood. The CDR3 DNA sequence: TGTGCCAGCAGGATCCCGGGACAGGGGTTCGAGCAGTACTTC. Its protein is CASRIPGQGFEQYF.